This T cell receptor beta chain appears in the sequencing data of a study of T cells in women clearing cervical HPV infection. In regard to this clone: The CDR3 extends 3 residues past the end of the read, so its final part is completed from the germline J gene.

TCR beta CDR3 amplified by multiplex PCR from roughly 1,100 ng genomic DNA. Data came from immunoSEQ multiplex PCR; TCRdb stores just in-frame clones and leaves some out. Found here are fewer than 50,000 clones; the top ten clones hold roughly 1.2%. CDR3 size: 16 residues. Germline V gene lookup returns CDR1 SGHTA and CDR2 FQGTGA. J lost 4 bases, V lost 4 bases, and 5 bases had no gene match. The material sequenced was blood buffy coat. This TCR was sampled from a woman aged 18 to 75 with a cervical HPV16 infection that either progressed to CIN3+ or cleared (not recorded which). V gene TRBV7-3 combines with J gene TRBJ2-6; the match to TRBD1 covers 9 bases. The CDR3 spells CASSSHRGLGANVLTF. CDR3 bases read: TGTGCCAGCAGCTCCCACAGGGGGCTCGGGGCCAACGTC.